This TCR beta chain appears in the sequencing data of a study of control samples from healthy donors and cancer patients. The repertoire was sequenced with immunoSEQ multiplex PCR; TCRdb's copy has only in-frame clones and lacks some. The sample has roughly 130,000 clones; around nine tenths are singletons. The sequence was collected from a man aged 30 to 39 in good health. Sequenced material: blood.

DNA for the CDR3: TGTGCCAGCAGCCCCCGTGTCGTGAACACTGAAGCTTTCTTT. Translating gives CASSPRVVNTEAFF. The chain carries TRBV3-1 (or the pseudogene TRBV3-2) and TRBJ1-1; D is undetermined. The CDR3 is 14 residues long. Germline V gene sequence: CDR1 LGHDT, CDR2 YNNKEL (reference sequence). Trimming removed 4 bases at V and 0 bases at J, with 9 bases between.